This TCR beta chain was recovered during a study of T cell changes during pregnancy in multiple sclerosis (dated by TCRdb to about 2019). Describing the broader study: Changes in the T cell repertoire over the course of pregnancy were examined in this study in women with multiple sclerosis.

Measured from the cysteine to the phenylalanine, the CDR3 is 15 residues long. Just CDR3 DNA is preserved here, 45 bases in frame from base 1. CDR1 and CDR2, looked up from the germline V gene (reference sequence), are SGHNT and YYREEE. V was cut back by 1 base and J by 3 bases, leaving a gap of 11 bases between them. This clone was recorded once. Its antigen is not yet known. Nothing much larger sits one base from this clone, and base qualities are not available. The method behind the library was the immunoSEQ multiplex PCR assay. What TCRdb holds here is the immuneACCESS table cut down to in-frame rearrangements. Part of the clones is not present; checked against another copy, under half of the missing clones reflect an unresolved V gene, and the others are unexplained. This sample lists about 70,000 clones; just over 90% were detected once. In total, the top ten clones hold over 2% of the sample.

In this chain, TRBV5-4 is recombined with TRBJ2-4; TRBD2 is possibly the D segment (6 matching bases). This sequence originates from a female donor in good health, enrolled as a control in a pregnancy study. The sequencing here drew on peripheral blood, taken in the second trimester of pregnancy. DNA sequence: TGTGCCAGCAGCTTGACCAGGGAGGTCAAAAACATTCAGTACTTC. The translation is CASSLTREVKNIQYF.